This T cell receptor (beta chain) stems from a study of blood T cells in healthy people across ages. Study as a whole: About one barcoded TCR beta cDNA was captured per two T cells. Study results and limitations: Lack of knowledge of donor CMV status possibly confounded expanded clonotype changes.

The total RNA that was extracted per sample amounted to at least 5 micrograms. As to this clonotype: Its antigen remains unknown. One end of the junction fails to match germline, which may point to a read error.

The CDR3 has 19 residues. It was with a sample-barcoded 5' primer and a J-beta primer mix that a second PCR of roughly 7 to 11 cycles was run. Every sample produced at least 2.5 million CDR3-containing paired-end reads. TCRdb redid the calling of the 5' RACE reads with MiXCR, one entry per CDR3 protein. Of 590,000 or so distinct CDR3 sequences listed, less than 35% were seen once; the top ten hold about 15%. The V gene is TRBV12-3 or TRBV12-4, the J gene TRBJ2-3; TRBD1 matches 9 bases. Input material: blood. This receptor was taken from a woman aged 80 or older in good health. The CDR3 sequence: CASSALVAGTGWSTDTEYF. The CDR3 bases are TGTGCCAGCAGTGCCCTAGTAGCCGGGACAGGGTGGAGCACAGATACGGAGTATTTT.